The text below deals with one T cell receptor beta chain. Germline values: CDR1 ENHRY, CDR2 SYGVKD. CDR3 length: 11 amino acids. V shed 6 bases and J shed 3 bases, with 3 bases lying between them. In the source study's methods: Reference gene primers were amplified, and this amplification served to estimate nucleated cell counts. Sequenced by immunoSEQ multiplex PCR; TCRdb stores in-frame clones only, minus some. V, J and clone size are taken as reported in that table, and D and trimming were inferred from the DNA itself. This table has 300,000 or so clones, around nine tenths appearing once. This specimen belongs to a study of blood T cell repertoires in COVID-19. Across the study: Sites across the United States, Italy and Spain contributed samples from acute and convalescent COVID-19. From T cells, B-cell-depleted T cells, or PBMCs came the material, which was cDNA or gDNA.

The receptor's source is a man aged 50 or older with active or convalescent COVID-19. Input material: peripheral blood. This chain joins TRBV10-3 and TRBJ1-5, with D uncertain. CDR3 DNA sequence: TGTGCCATCAGCCTCAATCAGCCCCAGCATTTT. It is translated as CAISLNQPQHF.